The sequence of this T cell receptor beta chain was determined in a study of long-term antiretroviral therapy in people with HIV. CDR3 size: 15 residues. Deletions cut 5 bases from V and 3 bases from J, with 16 bases between. The germline V gene has CDR1 MNHEY and CDR2 SVGAGI. With survey level as its setting, the immunoSEQ assay was v3.0. Measured with immunoSEQ multiplex PCR; TCRdb has only the in-frame clones, and not every one. The sample has roughly 25,000 clones; over 70% are singletons. Notes on the study in general: Gathering of blood took place between about 2003 and 2017, possibly under older ART regimens. Transplant donor controls retained higher diversity, though diversity increased after ART. Control repertoires displayed wider CDR3 length ranges than the HIV repertoires.

With respect to this clone: The target antigen is unknown.

The receptor comes from a woman aged 25-40 years with HIV. This chain joins TRBV6-5 and TRBJ1-2; unclear D gene. Sequencing was performed on unsorted PBMCs, taken 1.1 years before starting antiretroviral therapy. The CDR3 sequence is CASSGRRTQDYGYTF. The CDR3 coding sequence is TGTGCCAGCAGTGGGCGTCGGACTCAGGACTATGGCTACACCTTC.